This TCR beta chain was sequenced during a study of cytomegalovirus exposure and HLA in healthy donors. Vbeta (60) and Jbeta (13) primers were used in the PCR. Repertoires were generated with immunoSEQ multiplex PCR, while TCRdb's copy carries only in-frame clones and drops some. The sample shows around 200,000 clones, 82% of them seen only once. V was cut by 3 bases and J by 0 bases, with 9 bases left in between. There are 15 residues in the CDR3. CDR1 is PRHDT and CDR2 is FYEKMQ in the germline V gene (reference sequence). This clone has only one observation. The origin of this receptor is a woman in her late teens or twenties in good health and CMV-seronegative. The V and J genes are TRBV13 and TRBJ1-3; tentative D call: TRBD1 (6 bases). What was sequenced was PBMCs. CDR3 DNA sequence: TGTGCCAGCAGCTTCGACAGGTTCTCTGGAAACACCATATATTTT. Protein product: CASSFDRFSGNTIYF.